This T cell receptor beta chain was recorded in a study of blood T cell repertoires in COVID-19. In the study overall: Sites across the United States, Italy and Spain contributed samples from acute and convalescent COVID-19.

Germline V gene sequence: CDR1 KGHSH, CDR2 LQKENI. With V trimmed by 6 bases and J by 3 bases, 3 bases remained unmatched. The CDR3 totals 13 residues. In the authors' workflow: Researchers report that nucleated cell counts were estimated from reference gene primer amplification. Libraries were prepared by immunoSEQ multiplex PCR; TCRdb keeps only in-frame clonotypes and omits some of them. Clonal size and the V and J genes are those of that table, whereas D and trimming came from the DNA. The data show about 43,000 clones, approximately 90% seen once. This clone was found once. The source material was peripheral blood. The chain combines TRBV18 with TRBJ2-7, with 9 positions matching TRBD1. This TCR was sampled from an elderly woman with active COVID-19. Here the CDR3 DNA reads TGTGCCAGCTCGGGACAGGGAGGCTACGAGCAGTACTTC. Protein sequence: CASSGQGGYEQYF.